A single sample gave rise to the 10 T cell receptor beta chains below, sequenced in a study of technical replicates of blood from several donors. The method was immunoSEQ multiplex PCR; TCRdb's version includes in-frame clones alone and lacks a portion of them. Among roughly 79,000 clones listed, 85% to 95% were seen once. Input material: T cells isolated from PBMCs. The receptors come from a human donor in good health.

V and J are TRBV27 and TRBJ1-1; 7 positions agree with TRBD1. The CDR3 has 14 residues. Unmatched junction bases numbered 7, after V lost 4 bases and J lost 5 bases. Germline V CDR1 and CDR2: MNHEY, SMNVEV (reference sequence). The CDR3 sequence: CASSYIDRETEAFF. The CDR3 bases are TGTGCCAGCAGTTATATTGACAGGGAAACTGAAGCTTTCTTT.

The V call is TRBV30, the J call TRBJ2-7; no clear D. The V and J ends lost 0 bases and 4 bases respectively, with 4 bases between them. CDR3 length: 11 residues. The germline V gene has CDR1 GTSNPN and CDR2 SVGIG (reference sequence). CDR3 sequence: CAWSVLYEQYF. The CDR3 DNA reads TGTGCCTGGAGTGTCCTATACGAGCAGTACTTC.

The chain recombines TRBV10-3 with TRBJ1-1; 8 bases match TRBD1. Unmatched junction bases numbered 7, after V lost 4 bases and J lost 6 bases. This CDR3 has 14 residues. Germline-derived CDR1 and CDR2 are ENHRY and SYGVKD. The CDR3 loop reads CAISGTGPGAEAFF. The CDR3 DNA follows: TGTGCCATCAGTGGGACAGGGCCTGGCGCTGAAGCTTTCTTT.

The chain combines TRBV6-5 with TRBJ2-1; tentative D call: TRBD2 (6 bases). This CDR3 is 14 amino acids long. Germline V gene data show CDR1 as MNHEY and CDR2 as SVGAGI. The V gene lost 6 bases and the J gene lost 6 bases, with 15 bases spanning the gap. The CDR3 loop is CASRPHGTVNEQFF. DNA of the CDR3: TGTGCCAGCAGGCCCCATGGGACTGTCAATGAGCAGTTCTTC.

The V call is TRBV19, the J call TRBJ1-5; perhaps TRBD1 as D (6 bases). Trimming stripped 10 bases from V and 7 bases from J, with 20 bases between. CDR3 length: 14 residues. The germline gives CDR1 LNHDA, CDR2 SQIVND (reference sequence). The CDR3 nucleotides are TGTGCCACCGACCCTACAGGGACATGGCAGCCCCAGCATTTT. It translates to CATDPTGTWQPQHF.

This chain connects TRBV29-1 to TRBJ2-3; 10 bases line up with TRBD2. The CDR3 runs 13 residues. The germline V gene has CDR1 SQVTM and CDR2 ANQGSEA. V lost 4 bases, J lost 8 bases, and 6 bases stayed unmatched. CDR3 sequence (DNA): TGCAGCGTTGTAGCGGGGGGCGAGGGTACGCAGTATTTT. This translates into CSVVAGGEGTQYF.

As concerns this clone: Sequence at one end of the junction differs from germline and may be a read error. V gene TRBV4-2 combines with J gene TRBJ1-4, with D perhaps TRBD1 (5 bases). Per germline, CDR1 LGHNA and CDR2 YNFKEQ. This CDR3 is 15 amino acids long. The DNA for the CDR3 is TGTGCCAGCAGCCAAGTTGACGGGACTAGTGAAAAACTGTTTTTT. This encodes CASSQVDGTSEKLFF.

CDR3 sequence: CASRGLAGRTDTQYF. CDR3 nucleotide sequence: TGTGCCAGCAGGGGACTAGCGGGACGCACAGATACGCAGTATTTT. This rearrangement joins TRBV27 to TRBJ2-3; 13 positions match TRBD2. Trimming removed 6 bases from V and 1 base from J; junction bases left unmatched: 1. The CDR3 runs to 15 residues. The germline gives CDR1 MNHEY, CDR2 SMNVEV (reference sequence).

This sequence joins TRBV10-3 and TRBJ2-2, with 8 bases lining up with TRBD1. The CDR3 contains 12 residues. J gave up 13 bases and V 5 bases, and 6 bases lay outside the gene matches. Germline CDR1 and CDR2: ENHRY and SYGVKD. CDR3 sequence: CAISYDRGRLFF. The CDR3, as DNA: TGTGCCATCAGTTACGACAGGGGAAGGCTGTTTTTT.

V and J are TRBV7-8 and TRBJ2-2; a weak D match, TRBD2 (7 bases). Trimming left V 3 bases short and J 2 bases short, with 19 bases between. CDR1 and CDR2 from the germline V gene are SGHVS and FQNEAQ. The CDR3 is 18 residues long. The CDR3 nucleotides are TGTGCCAGCAGCTTTAACCCGGGGGGCCCGATTAACACCGGGGAGCTGTTTTTT. Amino acid sequence: CASSFNPGGPINTGELFF.